Presented here are 20 T cell receptor beta chains from one specimen sequenced in a study of cytomegalovirus exposure and HLA in healthy donors. The PCR contained 60 Vbeta and 13 Jbeta primers. The method was immunoSEQ multiplex PCR; TCRdb's version includes in-frame clones alone and lacks a portion of them. Seen here are some 130,000 clones, about 80% observed once, and the top ten hold approximately 1%. Sequenced sample: PBMCs. The receptors were gathered from a human donor in good health.

The V gene is TRBV6-4, the J gene TRBJ2-1; 8 bases match TRBD1. This CDR3 is 15 amino acids long. V trimming: 3 bases; J trimming: 0 bases; junction bases outside the gene matches: 1. Germline V gene data show CDR1 as MRHNA and CDR2 as SNTAGT. DNA of the CDR3: TGTGCCAGCAGTGAGGGGACAGGCTCCTACAATGAGCAGTTCTTC. Translated: CASSEGTGSYNEQFF.

The chain joins TRBV5-1 to TRBJ1-4; TRBD1 matches at 7 bases. V was clipped by 2 bases and J by 11 bases; unmatched bases: 9. Germline assignment: CDR1 SGHRS and CDR2 YFSETQ. The CDR3 is 14 residues long. This CDR3 reads CASSFGRDSQKLFF. Written as DNA, the CDR3 is TGCGCCAGCAGCTTTGGTCGGGACAGCCAGAAACTGTTTTTT.

The rearrangement links TRBV27 to TRBJ1-2; maybe TRBD1 (6 bases). The V and J ends lost 6 bases and 5 bases respectively, with 25 bases between them. Germline V gives CDR1 MNHEY, CDR2 SMNVEV (reference sequence). This CDR3 has 17 amino acids. The CDR3 sequence: CASSRAWEGGGRYGYTF. The CDR3 nucleotides are TGTGCCAGCAGCCGCGCATGGGAGGGGGGTGGGAGGTATGGCTACACCTTC.

This clone was observed a handful of times. The rearrangement joins TRBV19 to TRBJ1-2, with D perhaps matching TRBD1 (5 bases). Germline assignment: CDR1 LNHDA and CDR2 SQIVND (reference sequence). V was shortened by 4 bases and J by 2 bases, with 14 bases between the two germline ends. The CDR3 contains 15 residues. The CDR3 protein is CASSRPSGFNYGYTF. The CDR3 nucleotides are TGTGCCAGTAGTAGACCATCAGGGTTCAACTATGGCTACACCTTC.

The rearrangement uses TRBV2 and TRBJ1-5, with TRBD1 as a possible D gene (6 bases). Germline CDR1 SNHLY, CDR2 FYNNEI. Trimming took off 7 bases at V and 7 bases at J, with 17 bases between the two ends. The CDR3 has 14 amino acids. The CDR3 region is CASMGGLRGQPQHF. In nucleotides, the CDR3 is TGTGCCAGCATGGGGGGGCTAAGGGGGCAGCCCCAGCATTTT.

The chain carries TRBV6-5 and TRBJ2-7, with 10 bases fitting TRBD2. With 6 bases clipped from V and 4 bases from J, the junction kept 6 bases outside the gene matches. Germline loops: CDR1 MNHEY, CDR2 SVGAGI. This CDR3 region has 14 residues. Here the CDR3 reads CASRRTSGPYEQYF. DNA for the CDR3: TGTGCCAGCAGACGGACTAGCGGTCCATACGAGCAGTACTTC.

The chain joins TRBV4-1 to TRBJ2-5; a possible D gene is TRBD1 (5 bases). With the DNA end fitting TRBJ2-7 better, the J assignment may be wrong. Per the germline V gene, CDR1 is MGHRA and CDR2 is YSYEKL. CDR3 length: 15 residues. This CDR3 is CASSQVPQGTYEQYF. CDR3 sequence (DNA): TGCGCCAGCAGCCAAGTCCCCCAGGGAACCTACGAGCAGTACTTC.

This clone appeared a single time. The V gene is TRBV6-1, the J gene TRBJ1-2, with D uncertain. Trimming took 1 base from V and 1 from J, leaving 7 bases between them. CDR3 length equals 14 residues. Germline values: CDR1 MNHNS, CDR2 SASEGT. The CDR3 DNA follows: TGTGCCAGCAGTGAAGGTCCAAATAACTATGGCTACACCTTC. Translated: CASSEGPNNYGYTF.

This clone was recorded once. The rearrangement links TRBV27 to TRBJ2-3; 14 bases are a match to TRBD2. Trimming removed 4 bases from V and 6 bases from J; junction bases left unmatched: 6. CDR1 is MNHEY, CDR2 SMNVEV, per germline (reference sequence). The CDR3 runs to 16 residues. The CDR3 region has the DNA TGTGCCAGCAGTTACGGACTAGCGGGGGGCTTGGATACGCAGTATTTT. Its protein is CASSYGLAGGLDTQYF.

The J gene is TRBJ2-5, the V gene TRBV6-1, with 8 bases fitting TRBD2. Looked up from germline, CDR1 is MNHNS and CDR2 is SASEGT. The CDR3 extends over 13 amino acids. V dropped 4 bases and J dropped 4; count of bases not matched to a gene: 2. The CDR3 bases are TGTGCCAGCAGTGGCGGGGGGCTAGAGACCCAGTACTTC. Protein product: CASSGGGLETQYF.

V gene TRBV2 combines with J gene TRBJ2-5, with 14 bases matching TRBD2. The J call may be faulty, since TRBJ2-7 better matches the DNA end. Per germline, CDR1 SNHLY and CDR2 FYNNEI. The CDR3 has 16 amino acids. The CDR3 region has the DNA TGTGCCAGCAGGCGGACTAGCGGGGGGACATGGTACGAGCAGTACTTC. This translates into CASRRTSGGTWYEQYF.

CDR3 sequence reads: CASSLQGDEKLFF. The DNA for the CDR3 is TGTGCCAGCAGCCTACAGGGAGATGAAAAACTGTTTTTT. The chain couples TRBV5-5 to TRBJ1-4; D perhaps matches TRBD1 (6 bases). The CDR3 spans 13 residues. V was clipped by 4 bases and J by 6 bases, with 10 bases between them. Looked up from germline, CDR1 is SGHKS and CDR2 is YYEKEE (reference sequence). Combining the CDR3 with reference TRBV5-5 and TRBJ1-4 gives the whole variable domain DAGVTQSPTHLIKTRGQQVTLRCSPISGHKSVSWYQQVLGQGPQFIFQYYEKEERGRGNFPDRFSARQFPNYSSELNVNALLLGDSALYLCASSLQGDEKLFFGSGTQLSVL.

The chain links TRBV27 to TRBJ2-1; 11 nucleotides align to TRBD2. From germline, CDR1 is MNHEY and CDR2 SMNVEV (reference sequence). V lost 6 bases and J lost 5; bases outside the gene matches: 6. The CDR3 covers 15 residues. CDR3 protein: CASSTLAGVNNEQFF. CDR3 bases: TGTGCCAGCAGCACACTAGCGGGGGTTAACAATGAGCAGTTCTTC.

The chain employs TRBV7-8 and TRBJ2-7, with TRBD2 matching 9 bases. The CDR3 totals 14 residues. CDR1 and CDR2 (germline): SGHVS, FQNEAQ. Trimming removed 1 base from V and 3 bases from J; junction bases left unmatched: 1. CDR3: CASSLGTSDYEQYF. CDR3 sequence (DNA): TGTGCCAGCAGCTTAGGGACTAGCGACTACGAGCAGTACTTC.

The sample holds one count of this clone. This chain links TRBV6-6 with TRBJ1-3; the D gene is possibly TRBD1 (5 bases). The V end was cut by 8 bases, the J end by 2 bases, with 10 bases between. CDR1 and CDR2 from the germline V gene are MNHNY and SVGAGI (reference sequence). CDR3 length: 13 amino acids. Here the CDR3 DNA reads TGTGCCAGCGAGGCAGGGACTGGAAACACCATATATTTT. It codes for CASEAGTGNTIYF.

The rearrangement uses TRBV5-1 and TRBJ2-2, with TRBD1 identical over 7 bases. This CDR3 has 16 residues. J was trimmed by 5 bases and V by 5 bases; bases with no gene match: 12. The germline V gene encodes CDR1 SGHRS and CDR2 YFSETQ. The CDR3 sequence is CASSPSATGWTGELFF. The CDR3 region has the DNA TGCGCCAGCAGTCCCTCCGCGACAGGGTGGACCGGGGAGCTGTTTTTT.

The chain carries TRBV7-9 and TRBJ1-2; D might be TRBD1 (6 bases). The germline V gene has CDR1 SEHNR and CDR2 FQNEAQ (reference sequence). CDR3 length: 16 amino acids. Trimming cost V 7 bases and J 4 bases, with 22 bases left between them. The CDR3 DNA reads as TGTGCCAGCATCTCAGATCGGGACATCCAGATCTATGGCTACACCTTC. Encoded protein: CASISDRDIQIYGYTF. The complete variable domain, with remaining parts taken from reference TRBV7-9 and TRBJ1-2, reads DTGVSQNPRHKITKRGQNVTFRCDPISEHNRLYWYRQTLGQGPEFLTYFQNEAQLEKSRLLSDRFSAERPKGSFSTLEIQRTEQGDSAMYLCASISDRDIQIYGYTFGSGTRLTVV.

V usage is TRBV9 and J usage is TRBJ2-1; D may be TRBD2 (7 bases). Germline-derived CDR1 and CDR2 are SGDLS and YYNGEE. The CDR3 extends over 16 amino acids. V lost 2 bases, J lost 2 bases, and 14 bases lay in between. The DNA for the CDR3 is TGTGCCAGCAGCGTGGGAGAGGGGGGGGCCTACAATGAGCAGTTCTTC. It is translated as CASSVGEGGAYNEQFF.

The J gene is TRBJ1-1, the V gene TRBV6-6, with 11 bases aligning to TRBD1. The CDR3 consists of 15 residues. Losses at the gene ends were 5 bases for V and 6 bases for J; bases not matched to a gene: 8. Germline loops: CDR1 MNHNY, CDR2 SVGAGI (reference sequence). In DNA, the CDR3 is TGTGCCAGCAGTCCGGGACAGGGGGGATTCGCTGAAGCTTTCTTT. Translating it yields CASSPGQGGFAEAFF.

The chain recombines TRBV5-4 with TRBJ1-4, with a tentative D call TRBD1 (5 bases). The length of the CDR3 is 14 residues. Germline loops: CDR1 SGHNT, CDR2 YYREEE (reference sequence). V lost 0 bases and J lost 4, with 7 bases in between. As DNA, the CDR3 is TGTGCCAGCAGCTTGGGACAGAGTAATGAAAAACTGTTTTTT. It specifies CASSLGQSNEKLFF.